This TCR beta chain is drawn from a study of T cell responses to AZD1222 COVID-19 vaccine (dated by TCRdb to about 2021). Study-level background: TCR sequencing was performed for 233 trial participants, of whom 200 to 220 were given two doses of AZD1222 and some 25 were given two doses of MenACWY control vaccine. Trial participants were enrolled by age into subgroups of 18-55, 56-69 and 70-plus years, and around 150, 29 and 61 TCR-sequenced participants, respectively, were included in these subgroups.

Overall study results and their limits: In the small 56-69-year group, the increase in depth fell short of significance, most likely because of low power. Spike-specific TCR breadth and depth rose significantly after two AZD1222 doses compared with day 0 and with MenACWY recipients. Because no samples from the day 14 peak response were available, repertoires could be characterized only after the peak T cell response. Only a handful of AZD1222 recipients were SARS-CoV-2 seropositive at baseline, limiting conclusions about previously exposed vaccinees. Reportedly, close to half of the unique spike-specific TCRs recognized epitopes lying outside the regions that are mutated in the B.1.351 and B.1.1.7 variants. Vaccine-associated CD4 TCRs spanned the whole spike protein, with dominant responses in regions 160-218 and 743-854. Participants were mostly white British and included more females than males, and it was suggested by the authors that clonal diversity may have been underestimated.

This sample's time point label indicates: about 28 days (+/-7) after the second vaccine dose. AZD1222 recipients whose second dose came at about 4 weeks and those whose second dose came at about 12 weeks were combined into one group, since spike-specific TCR depth and breadth did not differ between the two schedules. The vaccinee samples were drawn from two UK trials, COV001 and COV002, one of which was a single-blind randomized controlled phase 2/3 trial testing AZD1222 (ChAdOx1 nCoV-19) in healthy adults. Trial participant PBMC samples were collected at day 0 and day 28 after the second dose for TCRbeta chain sequencing. The CDR3 regions of human TCRbeta chains were analyzed by immunosequencing. As for how the authors treated the data: TCRs in the repertoires were matched against a reference library of SARS-CoV-2-specific TCRs that had been generated with the MIRA antigen-specificity platform. Breadth was defined as the fraction of unique TCRs that were SARS-CoV-2-associated, and depth was defined as the fraction of total T cells that were SARS-CoV-2-associated. Using the MIRA data, each spike-specific TCR was assigned both to the spike region to which the TCR was reactive and to a CD4 or CD8 class. Log10-transformed breadth and depth values were compared by one-way ANOVA with Sidak's multiple comparisons tests. TCRdb stores this immuneACCESS table with in-frame sequences only. Part of the clones is absent; in the studies checked, under half of the shortfall reflects unresolved V genes, and no reason is known for the rest. The D gene and trimming were derived from the DNA, and the V and J assignments and clone size from that table. For this sample there are approximately 270,000 clones; almost 95% appear just once. Around 0.5% of the sample comes from the top ten.

Note on this clone: The antigen this receptor binds is unknown. Per-base quality was not reported, and no clone a single base away is much larger than it.

V lost 4 bases and J lost 5 bases, and the count of bases not matched to a germline gene is 5. The CDR3 goes from the cysteine to the phenylalanine over 14 residues. Only CDR3 DNA is held: 42 bases, read in frame from base 1. From the germline V gene, CDR1 is MNHEY and CDR2 is SVGAGI. The source material was peripheral blood, sampled 28 days after the second AZD1222 dose. The origin of this receptor is an adult who received the AZD1222 COVID-19 vaccine. Recombination connected TRBV6-5 to TRBJ2-5, with 9 junctional bases fitting TRBD1. The CDR3 reads as follows: CASSLNRGLETQYF. The sequenced DNA is TGTGCCAGCAGTTTAAACAGGGGGCTGGAGACCCAGTACTTC.